Listed below are T cell receptor beta chains from one sample, sequenced in a study of blood T cell repertoires in COVID-19. Data came from immunoSEQ multiplex PCR; TCRdb stores just in-frame clones and leaves some out. Of some 400,000 clones listed, 87% are singletons. The specimen sequenced was PBMCs or T cells enriched from blood (not recorded which). The receptors shown here come from a man aged 25 to 40 who had recovered from COVID-19. Each CDR3 is given with its conserved first and last residue. The order of the fields is V gene, J gene, CDR3 protein.

TRBV2	TRBJ1-5	CASSQTGNQPQHF
TRBV5-6	TRBJ1-6	CASSPGQGNSPLHF
TRBV10-1	TRBJ2-3	CASGERAGNTDTQYF
TRBV11-2	TRBJ2-3	CASSLNSGGVIDTQYF
TRBV7-9	TRBJ1-6	CASSSDREVNSPLHF
TRBV9	TRBJ2-3	CASSVSGVSTDTQYF
TRBV14	TRBJ2-3	CASSLQTASTDTQYF
TRBV19	TRBJ1-2	CASSIQAYGYTF
TRBV11-2	TRBJ2-5	CASSSTGTQYF
TRBV27	TRBJ1-2	CASSFGVQGGGYTF
TRBV18	TRBJ2-7	CASSPKGAPYEQYF
TRBV7-2	TRBJ2-3	CASSLDGVATDTQYF
TRBV6-5	TRBJ1-2	CASSGFGDGYTF
TRBV2	TRBJ2-3	CASRKAGRTDTQYF
TRBV10-2	TRBJ2-6	CASRSGTGVSGANVLTF
TRBV7-6	TRBJ2-1	CASSSDSNNEQFF
TRBV2	TRBJ2-3	CASSGTGQPDTQYF
TRBV12-3/TRBV12-4	TRBJ2-5	CASSRDSQETQYF
TRBV21-1	TRBJ2-7	CASKRLTGDKGSEQYF
TRBV19	TRBJ2-7	CASSRTGRSEQYF